Shown below are 9 T cell receptor beta chains from a single sample sequenced in a study of tumor and adjacent non-tumor tissue in lung cancer. The template was RNA from unsorted bulk tissue. The library came from three nested PCR rounds adapted from ARM-PCR protocols. TCRdb analysed the multiplex PCR reads with MiXCR anew, one entry per CDR3 protein. The repertoire has around 210,000 distinct CDR3 sequences, about two thirds of them found once; the top ten carry 25%. The sequencing input was lung tumor tissue. These receptors were obtained from a man in his sixties with non-small cell lung cancer.

To note about this clonotype: A read error may be the cause here, since a much bigger clone is one base away. This chain links TRBV6-5 with TRBJ1-2, with D uncertain. This CDR3 contains 14 residues. V lost 2 bases, J lost 8 bases, and 15 bases lay in between. Germline CDR1 MNHEY, CDR2 SVGAGI. The CDR3 here is CASSYRSWEEGYTF. CDR3 coding DNA: TGTGCCAGCAGTTACAGGTCATGGGAAGAAGGCTACACCTTC.

A remark on this clonotype: A much larger clone is a single base away; this may be a read error. The rearrangement joins TRBV20-1 to TRBJ2-1; TRBD2 matches at 9 bases. Trimming at V came to 1 base and at J to 9 bases, leaving 13 bases not matched to a gene. Per the germline V gene, CDR1 is DFQATT and CDR2 is SNEGSKA (reference sequence). The CDR3 is made up of 16 amino acids. The CDR3 sequence is CSARVPLGGRAFEQFF. DNA of the CDR3: TGCAGTGCTAGAGTCCCCCTGGGCGGGAGGGCCTTTGAGCAGTTCTTC.

The rearrangement links TRBV29-1 to TRBJ2-3; 7 nucleotides align to TRBD2. This CDR3 region has 15 residues. The V and J ends lost 4 bases and 2 bases, in that order; junction bases with no gene match: 9. Germline V gives CDR1 SQVTM, CDR2 ANQGSEA. The CDR3 here is CSVVPQRGNTDTQYF. In DNA form, the CDR3 reads TGCAGCGTTGTCCCGCAGCGGGGAAACACAGATACGCAGTATTTT.

This clonotype was counted a single time. With a much larger clone just one base away, this may be a read error. The chain uses TRBV4-3 and TRBJ2-1; D gene unclear. The germline V gene has CDR1 LGHNA and CDR2 YSLEER. The CDR3 has 14 residues. V lost 3 bases to trimming and J lost 9 bases, with 15 bases between them. CDR3 nucleotides: TGCGCCAGCAGCCACTCCCGGACGAAAGGTGAGCAGTTCTTC. Protein product: CASSHSRTKGEQFF.

The J gene is TRBJ1-2, the V gene TRBV28; unclear D gene. Germline lookup yields CDR1 MDHEN and CDR2 SYDVKM. The CDR3 contains 11 residues. V was clipped by 11 bases and J by 11 bases, with 18 bases between them. CDR3: CAARGLRDYTF. Written as DNA, the CDR3 is TGTGCCGCGAGAGGGTTACGTGATTACACCTTC.

Comments on this clonotype: Sequence at one end of the junction differs from germline and may be a read error. V gene TRBV5-1 combines with J gene TRBJ1-1, with D possibly being TRBD1 (6 bases). CDR1 SGHRS and CDR2 YFSETQ come from the germline V gene. The CDR3 length is 15 residues. CDR3 DNA sequence: TGCGCCAACAGCTCGCGTTTCGGGCAGGGGTCTGAAGCTTTCTTT. It encodes CANSSRFGQGSEAFF. Together with reference TRBV5-1 and TRBJ1-1, the CDR3 gives the full variable domain: KAGVTQTPRYLIKTRGQQVTLSCSPISGHRSVSWYQQTPGQGLQFLFEYFSETQRNKGNFPGRFSGRQFSNSRSEMNVSTLELGDSALYLCANSSRFGQGSEAFFGQGTRLTVV.

On this clonotype itself: A junction end diverges from the germline sequence, so it may reflect a read error. The gene calls are TRBV11-3 and TRBJ2-5; D is ambiguous. The CDR3 runs 14 residues. Germline CDR1 and CDR2: SGHNT and YENEEA. The CDR3 is CASSPSDGQETQYF. The CDR3 DNA reads TGCGCCAGCAGCCCCTCGGACGGCCAAGAGACCCAGTACTTC.

This chain uses TRBV5-6 with TRBJ1-2, with D perhaps TRBD1 (5 bases). Trimming took off 4 bases at V and 2 bases at J, with 15 bases between the two ends. The CDR3 contains 15 residues. CDR1 is SGHDT, CDR2 YYEEEE, per germline. The CDR3 nucleotides read TGTGCCAGCAGCGTCTACGGCAGGGAGAACTATGGCTACACCTTC. This sequence encodes CASSVYGRENYGYTF. Using reference TRBV5-6 and TRBJ1-2 for the parts outside the CDR3, the full variable domain is DAGVTQSPTHLIKTRGQQVTLRCSPKSGHDTVSWYQQALGQGPQFIFQYYEEEERQRGNFPDRFSGHQFPNYSSELNVNALLLGDSALYLCASSVYGRENYGYTFGSGTRLTVV.

The rearrangement joins TRBV11-3 to TRBJ2-5; the match to TRBD2 covers 8 bases. From germline, CDR1 is SGHNT and CDR2 YENEEA. Germline trimming cut 3 bases from V and 2 bases from J; bases unmatched to any gene: 8. This CDR3 comprises 16 residues. CDR3 in amino acids: CASSFGGVGRQETQYF. For the CDR3, the DNA is TGTGCCAGCAGCTTCGGGGGGGTGGGGAGGCAAGAGACCCAGTACTTC.